The rows below give T cell receptor beta chains drawn from one sample of a study of OX40 agonist ivuxolimab in advanced cancers. Repertoires were generated with immunoSEQ multiplex PCR, while TCRdb's copy carries only in-frame clones and drops some. The sample carries approximately 70,000 clones, around 93% recorded once. The material sequenced was CD4+ or CD8+ T cells sorted from blood, taken in a trial of the OX40 agonist ivuxolimab. The receptors were sampled from an adult with an advanced solid tumor such as melanoma, head and neck, liver or kidney cancer. Both conserved end residues are trimmed from each CDR3. The D gene is left open where the match is weak. Size tells how often a clone was seen (once, few, many) or the class of an expanded clone, and some rows leave it out.

CDR3aa: ASSEVGPYGYT
abundance: -
v_gene: TRBV6-1
d_gene: -

CDR3aa: ASSPTGDGNSPLH
abundance: -
v_gene: TRBV18
d_gene: TRBD1

CDR3aa: ASSMVAGDTGELF
abundance: -
v_gene: TRBV19
d_gene: TRBD2

CDR3aa: ASSEGASEKLF
abundance: -
v_gene: TRBV19
d_gene: TRBD1

CDR3aa: AISGTSGNNEQF
abundance: once
v_gene: TRBV10-3
d_gene: TRBD2

CDR3aa: ASSDRDISYEQY
abundance: -
v_gene: TRBV5-4
d_gene: -

CDR3aa: ASSLATNEKLF
abundance: -
v_gene: TRBV5-1
d_gene: -

CDR3aa: ASSLSSSGTAGELF
abundance: -
v_gene: TRBV7-3
d_gene: TRBD2

CDR3aa: ASSQWGGSGDTQY
abundance: -
v_gene: TRBV16
d_gene: -

CDR3aa: ASSVTSGRLSYNEQF
abundance: -
v_gene: TRBV9
d_gene: TRBD2

CDR3aa: ASRLAGGTGELF
abundance: -
v_gene: TRBV7-3
d_gene: TRBD2

CDR3aa: ASSQGGAYNEQF
abundance: -
v_gene: TRBV14
d_gene: -

CDR3aa: AWSHLYGYT
abundance: -
v_gene: TRBV30
d_gene: -

CDR3aa: ASSIKAGIYGYT
abundance: -
v_gene: TRBV19
d_gene: -

CDR3aa: AISESQSQGDTQY
abundance: -
v_gene: TRBV10-3
d_gene: -

CDR3aa: AWGRLADNTGELF
abundance: -
v_gene: TRBV30
d_gene: TRBD2

CDR3aa: ASRSVWVHEGGPRGGYT
abundance: -
v_gene: TRBV19
d_gene: -

CDR3aa: ASSEFWAGGVLDSPLH
abundance: -
v_gene: TRBV6-1
d_gene: TRBD1

CDR3aa: ASTPSDDNEQF
abundance: -
v_gene: TRBV11-1
d_gene: -

CDR3aa: ASSELSPGTPSATQY
abundance: -
v_gene: TRBV10-1
d_gene: -

CDR3aa: AWSGDSGNTIY
abundance: -
v_gene: TRBV30
d_gene: -

CDR3aa: ASSRDSQETQY
abundance: -
v_gene: TRBV2
d_gene: TRBD1

CDR3aa: ASSHQRGGNNEQF
abundance: -
v_gene: TRBV5-4
d_gene: TRBD2

CDR3aa: ASSLPGTETQY
abundance: -
v_gene: TRBV5-8
d_gene: -

CDR3aa: ASSYPGQGGEQY
abundance: -
v_gene: TRBV11-3
d_gene: TRBD1

CDR3aa: ASSEVQGPDTQY
abundance: -
v_gene: TRBV6-1
d_gene: -

CDR3aa: ASSPDRGWEQY
abundance: -
v_gene: TRBV18
d_gene: TRBD1

CDR3aa: ASSQTTHPTGELF
abundance: -
v_gene: TRBV7-2
d_gene: -

CDR3aa: ASSPNLRTDTQY
abundance: -
v_gene: TRBV18
d_gene: -

CDR3aa: ASSAGTSVYEQY
abundance: -
v_gene: TRBV6-1
d_gene: -

CDR3aa: ASSVLGQNIQPQH
abundance: -
v_gene: TRBV2
d_gene: TRBD1